This is a list of T cell receptor beta chains from one sample in a study of T cells in localized non-small cell lung cancer. TCRdb's copy holds only in-frame clones and misses some; the assay was immunoSEQ multiplex PCR. The sample holds about 48,000 clones, approximately 77% seen once. The sample consisted of peripheral blood, taken before any cancer treatment. These receptors originate from a man between 35 and 75 years old with stage I squamous cell lung carcinoma. CDR3s include the opening cysteine and the closing phenylalanine or tryptophan. The D gene is left open where the match is weak. Clone size appears in some rows only: once, few, many, or a class for an expanded clone.

J gene,V gene,clone size,D gene,CDR3 DNA,CDR3 protein
TRBJ1-1,TRBV11-2,.,.,TGTGCCAGCAGCTTATCGAGAAACACTGAAGCTTTCTTT,CASSLSRNTEAFF
TRBJ1-1,TRBV2,few,.,TGTGCCAGCATCGAAGACACTGAAGCTTTCTTT,CASIEDTEAFF
TRBJ2-7,TRBV14,.,TRBD1,TGTGCCAGCAGCCAAAGGCAACCGGGACAGGGTAACTACGAGCAGTACTTC,CASSQRQPGQGNYEQYF
TRBJ1-6,TRBV2,once,.,TGTGCCAGCAGTGAAACACAATCCAGCTCCTATAATTCACCCCTCCACTTT,CASSETQSSSYNSPLHF
TRBJ1-5,TRBV5-1,.,.,TGCGCCAGCAGCTTGTCGGGGGGCAATCAGCCCCAGCATTTT,CASSLSGGNQPQHF
TRBJ1-4,TRBV13,.,.,TGTGCCAGCAAATGGGGGACGTATAATGAAAAACTGTTTTTT,CASKWGTYNEKLFF
TRBJ2-3,TRBV14,.,TRBD2,TGTGCCAGCAGCCCCAAACGGACTAGCGGGGGAATCACAGATACGCAGTATTTT,CASSPKRTSGGITDTQYF
TRBJ2-3,TRBV2,.,.,TGTGCCAGCAGCTGGGGGGCGGGGAGCGCAGATACGCAGTATTTT,CASSWGAGSADTQYF
TRBJ2-7,TRBV2,.,.,TGTGCCAGCAGTGAAGCCCCAGGCTACTACGAGCAGTACTTC,CASSEAPGYYEQYF
TRBJ2-3,TRBV27,few,.,TGTGCCAGCAGTTACGGGTCGGATACGCAGTATTTT,CASSYGSDTQYF
TRBJ2-2,TRBV5-5,.,TRBD1,TGTGCCAGCACTAACCTACAGGGGACGGCCGGGGAGCTGTTTTTT,CASTNLQGTAGELFF
TRBJ2-3,TRBV7-2,.,.,TGTGCCAGCAGCTTACAGCCTGCAGATACGCAGTATTTT,CASSLQPADTQYF
TRBJ2-5,TRBV7-2,.,.,TGTGCCAGCAGCTCCTTAAACCAAGAGACCCAGTACTTC,CASSSLNQETQYF
TRBJ1-1,TRBV5-6,.,TRBD1,TGTGCCAGCAGCCAACTGACAGGGGGCCTGAACACTGAAGCTTTCTTT,CASSQLTGGLNTEAFF
TRBJ2-3,TRBV1,.,.,TGCACCAGCAGCCAAGACCCGGGACAGGGGTTCACAGATACGCAGTATTTT,CTSSQDPGQGFTDTQYF
TRBJ1-3,TRBV6-5,.,.,TGTGCCAGCAGAAGGACGCGTTCGGGTGGAAACACCATATATTTT,CASRRTRSGGNTIYF
TRBJ1-3,TRBV19,.,.,TGTGCCAGTAGTCCCCGAAACCCCTCTGGAAACACCATATATTTT,CASSPRNPSGNTIYF
TRBJ2-6,TRBV28,once,.,TGTGCCAGCACGTTAGGGATAGCTGGGGCCAACGTCCTGACTTTC,CASTLGIAGANVLTF
TRBJ1-5,TRBV5-4,.,TRBD1,TGTGCCAGCAGCTTGATGACAGGGGGCGTTGGTCAGCCCCAGCATTTT,CASSLMTGGVGQPQHF
TRBJ1-5,TRBV21-1,.,.,TGTGCCAGTATTCCGGACTCCCAGCCCCAGCATTTT,CASIPDSQPQHF
TRBJ1-1,TRBV6-1,.,TRBD1,TGTGCCAGCAGTGAAGTTAGGACAGGGGTCACTGAAGCTTTCTTT,CASSEVRTGVTEAFF
TRBJ2-2,TRBV6-5,.,.,TGTGCCAGCACACGGGACACCGGGGAGCTGTTTTTT,CASTRDTGELFF
TRBJ2-7,TRBV5-4,.,TRBD2,TGTGCCAGCAGCTTGGAGCGTGGCGGGGAGGGCTACGAGCAGTACTTC,CASSLERGGEGYEQYF
TRBJ2-7,TRBV19,.,TRBD1,TGTGCCAGTAGTCCCTCGGGGACAGGGGCCTACGAGCAGTACTTC,CASSPSGTGAYEQYF
TRBJ2-3,TRBV6-6,.,.,TGTGCCAGCAGTTACAGGGCGAGCACAGATACGCAGTATTTT,CASSYRASTDTQYF
TRBJ1-1,TRBV6-1,once,.,TGTGCCAGCAGACAAGAGTACACTGAAGCTTTCTTT,CASRQEYTEAFF
TRBJ1-6,TRBV27,.,.,TGTGCCAGCGCATTCGGGACAAGGAATAATTCACCCCTCCACTTT,CASAFGTRNNSPLHF
TRBJ1-3,TRBV6-1,once,.,TGTGCCAGCAGTGGGACGGGCTCTGGAAACACCATATATTTT,CASSGTGSGNTIYF
TRBJ2-7,TRBV6-5,.,TRBD1,TGTGCCAGCAGTGAAGACAGGGGGAATGAGCAGTACTTC,CASSEDRGNEQYF
TRBJ2-7,TRBV6-1,.,.,TGTGCCAGCACCACAGCGGACCCGCCCTACGAGCAGTACTTC,CASTTADPPYEQYF
TRBJ1-6,TRBV11-2,.,.,TGTGCCACCGAGGGGAGCTCCTATAATTCACCCCTCCACTTT,CATEGSSYNSPLHF